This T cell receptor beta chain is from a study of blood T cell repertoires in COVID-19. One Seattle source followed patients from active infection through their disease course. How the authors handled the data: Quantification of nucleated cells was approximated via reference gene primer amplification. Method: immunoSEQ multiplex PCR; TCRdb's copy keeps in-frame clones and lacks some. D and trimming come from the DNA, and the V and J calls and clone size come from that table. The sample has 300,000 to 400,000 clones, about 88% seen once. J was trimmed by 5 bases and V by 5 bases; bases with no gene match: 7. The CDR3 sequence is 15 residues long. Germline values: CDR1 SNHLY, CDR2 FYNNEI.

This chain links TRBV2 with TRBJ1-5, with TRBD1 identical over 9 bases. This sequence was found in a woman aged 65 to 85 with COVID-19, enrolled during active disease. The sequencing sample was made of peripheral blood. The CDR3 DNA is TGTGCCAGCAGTTTCCGGGACAGGGCCGATCAGCCCCAGCATTTT. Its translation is CASSFRDRADQPQHF.